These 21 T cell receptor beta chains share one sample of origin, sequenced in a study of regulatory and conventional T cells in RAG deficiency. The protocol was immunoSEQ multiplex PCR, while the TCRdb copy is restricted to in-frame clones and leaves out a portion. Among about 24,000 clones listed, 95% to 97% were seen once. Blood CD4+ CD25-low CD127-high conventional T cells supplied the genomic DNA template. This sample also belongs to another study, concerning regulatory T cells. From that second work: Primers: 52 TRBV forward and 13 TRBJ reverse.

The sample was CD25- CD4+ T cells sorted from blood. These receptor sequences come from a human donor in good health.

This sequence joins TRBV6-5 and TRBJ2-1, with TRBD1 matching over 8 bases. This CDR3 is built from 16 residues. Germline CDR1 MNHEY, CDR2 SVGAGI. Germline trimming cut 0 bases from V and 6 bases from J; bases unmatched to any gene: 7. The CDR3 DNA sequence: TGTGCCAGCAGTTACTCGTGGACAGGGAGTATCAATGAGCAGTTCTTC. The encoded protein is CASSYSWTGSINEQFF.

CDR3 in DNA: TGTGCCAGCAGCTTAGGAAGGACAGGGATAATCGAGCAGTACTTC. This encodes CASSLGRTGIIEQYF. J is TRBJ2-7 and V is TRBV11-2, with 8 bases aligning to TRBD1. The trim removed 1 base at V and 6 bases at J, leaving 8 bases unmatched. This CDR3 contains 15 residues. Per the germline V gene, CDR1 is SGHAT and CDR2 is FQNNGV. Using reference TRBV11-2 and TRBJ2-7 for the parts outside the CDR3, the full variable domain is EAGVAQSPRYKIIEKRQSVAFWCNPISGHATLYWYQQILGQGPKLLIQFQNNGVVDDSQLPKDRFSAERLKGVDSTLKIQPAKLEDSAVYLCASSLGRTGIIEQYFGPGTRLTVT.

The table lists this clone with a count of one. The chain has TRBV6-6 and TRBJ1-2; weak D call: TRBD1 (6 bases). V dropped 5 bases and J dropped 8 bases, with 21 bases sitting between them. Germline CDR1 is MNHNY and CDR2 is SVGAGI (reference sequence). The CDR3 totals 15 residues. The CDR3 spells CASSPIRDNVHGYTF. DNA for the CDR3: TGTGCCAGCAGTCCAATCCGGGACAATGTTCACGGCTACACCTTC.

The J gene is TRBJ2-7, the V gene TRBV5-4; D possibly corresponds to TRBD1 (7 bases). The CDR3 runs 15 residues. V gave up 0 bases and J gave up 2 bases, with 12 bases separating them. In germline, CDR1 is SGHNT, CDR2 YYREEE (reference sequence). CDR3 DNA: TGTGCCAGCAGCTTGGTTGCAGGGGGGACCTACGAGCAGTACTTC. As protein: CASSLVAGGTYEQYF.

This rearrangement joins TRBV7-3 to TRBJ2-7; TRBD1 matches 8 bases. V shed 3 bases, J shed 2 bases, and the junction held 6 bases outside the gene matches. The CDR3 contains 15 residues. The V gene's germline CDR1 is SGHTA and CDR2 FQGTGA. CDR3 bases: TGTGCCAGCAGCTTTTTACAGGGGGATACCTACGAGCAGTACTTC. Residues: CASSFLQGDTYEQYF.

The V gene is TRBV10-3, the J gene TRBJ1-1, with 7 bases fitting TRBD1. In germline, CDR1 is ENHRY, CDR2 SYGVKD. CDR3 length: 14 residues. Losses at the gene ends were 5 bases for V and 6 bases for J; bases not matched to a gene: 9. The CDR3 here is CAISLQGYGAEAFF. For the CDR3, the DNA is TGTGCCATCAGTTTACAGGGGTATGGGGCTGAAGCTTTCTTT.

The CDR3 sequence: CAISERTGIDQPQHF. As DNA, the CDR3 is TGTGCCATCAGTGAACGGACCGGGATCGATCAGCCCCAGCATTTT. The V gene is TRBV10-3, the J gene TRBJ1-5; D gene ambiguous. The germline V gene has CDR1 ENHRY and CDR2 SYGVKD. V was trimmed by 3 bases and J by 5 bases, leaving 14 bases between them. This CDR3 comprises 15 residues.

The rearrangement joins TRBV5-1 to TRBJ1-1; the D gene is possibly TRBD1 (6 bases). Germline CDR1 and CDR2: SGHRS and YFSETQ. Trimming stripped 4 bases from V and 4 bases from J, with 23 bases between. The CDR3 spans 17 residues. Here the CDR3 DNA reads TGCGCCAGCAGCGCGGGCCAGGGGTTCTTTCGGGGCACTGAAGCTTTCTTT. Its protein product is CASSAGQGFFRGTEAFF.

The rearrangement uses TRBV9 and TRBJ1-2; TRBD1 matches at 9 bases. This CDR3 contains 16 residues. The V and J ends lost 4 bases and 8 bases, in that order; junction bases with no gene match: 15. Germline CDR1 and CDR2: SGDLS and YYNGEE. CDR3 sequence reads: CASSRTPGQGWGGYTF. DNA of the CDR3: TGTGCCAGCAGCCGAACACCGGGACAGGGATGGGGAGGCTACACCTTC. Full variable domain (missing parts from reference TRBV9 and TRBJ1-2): DSGVTQTPKHLITATGQRVTLRCSPRSGDLSVYWYQQSLDQGLQFLIQYYNGEERAKGNILERFSAQQFPDLHSELNLSSLELGDSALYFCASSRTPGQGWGGYTFGSGTRLTVV.

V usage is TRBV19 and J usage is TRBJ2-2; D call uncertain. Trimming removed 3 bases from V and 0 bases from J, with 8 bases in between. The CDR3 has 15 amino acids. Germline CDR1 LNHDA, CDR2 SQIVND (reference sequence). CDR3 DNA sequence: TGTGCCAGTAGTATCCTTGCGGCGAACACCGGGGAGCTGTTTTTT. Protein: CASSILAANTGELFF.

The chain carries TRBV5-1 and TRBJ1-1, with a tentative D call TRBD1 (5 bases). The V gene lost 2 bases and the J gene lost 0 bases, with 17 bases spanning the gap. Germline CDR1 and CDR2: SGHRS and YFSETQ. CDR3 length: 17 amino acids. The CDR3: CASSLGVAKTMNTEAFF. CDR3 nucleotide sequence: TGCGCCAGCAGCTTAGGGGTAGCAAAAACCATGAACACTGAAGCTTTCTTT.

The CDR3 spells CASSFGPGANVLTF. CDR3 DNA: TGTGCCAGCAGTTTTGGGCCTGGGGCCAACGTCCTGACTTTC. V gene TRBV27 combines with J gene TRBJ2-6; D remains ambiguous. V dropped 3 bases and J dropped 2 bases, with 5 bases sitting between them. The CDR3 contains 14 residues. CDR1 MNHEY and CDR2 SMNVEV come from the germline V gene (reference sequence).

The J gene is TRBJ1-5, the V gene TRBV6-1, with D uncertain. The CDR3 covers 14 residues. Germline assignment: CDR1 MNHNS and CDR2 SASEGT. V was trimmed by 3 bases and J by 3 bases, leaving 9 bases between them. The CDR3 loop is CASSETGNNQPQHF. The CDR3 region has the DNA TGTGCCAGCAGTGAGACGGGGAACAATCAGCCCCAGCATTTT.

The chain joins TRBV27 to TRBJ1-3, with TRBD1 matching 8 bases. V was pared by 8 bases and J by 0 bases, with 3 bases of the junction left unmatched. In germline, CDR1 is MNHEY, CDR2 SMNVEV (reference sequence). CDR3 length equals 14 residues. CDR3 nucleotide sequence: TGTGCCAGCCGACAGGGGCACTCTGGAAACACCATATATTTT. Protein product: CASRQGHSGNTIYF.

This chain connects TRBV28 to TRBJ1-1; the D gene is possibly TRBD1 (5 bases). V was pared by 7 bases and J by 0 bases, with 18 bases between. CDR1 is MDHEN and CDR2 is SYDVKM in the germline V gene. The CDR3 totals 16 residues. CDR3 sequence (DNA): TGTGCCAGCAAGCGCGGGGGGTTGGGCGTGAACACTGAAGCTTTCTTT. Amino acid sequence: CASKRGGLGVNTEAFF.

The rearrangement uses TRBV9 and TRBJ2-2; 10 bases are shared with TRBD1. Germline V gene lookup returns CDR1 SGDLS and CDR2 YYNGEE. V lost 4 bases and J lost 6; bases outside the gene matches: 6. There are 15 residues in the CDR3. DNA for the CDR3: TGTGCCAGCAGCCTACGACAGGGGGCCTCCGGGGAGCTGTTTTTT. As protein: CASSLRQGASGELFF.

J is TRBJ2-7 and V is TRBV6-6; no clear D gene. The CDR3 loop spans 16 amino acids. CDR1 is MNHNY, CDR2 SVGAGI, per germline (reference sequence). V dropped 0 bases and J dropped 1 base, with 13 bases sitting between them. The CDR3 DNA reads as TGTGCCAGCAGTTACTCGGTGAGACACCCATCCTACGAGCAGTACTTC. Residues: CASSYSVRHPSYEQYF.

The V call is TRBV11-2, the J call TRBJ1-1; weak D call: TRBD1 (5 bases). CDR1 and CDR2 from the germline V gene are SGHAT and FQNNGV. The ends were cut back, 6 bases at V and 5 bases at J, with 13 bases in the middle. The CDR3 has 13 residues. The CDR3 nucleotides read TGTGCCAGCAGTCCCAGGGTCAGGACTGAAGCTTTCTTT. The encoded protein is CASSPRVRTEAFF.

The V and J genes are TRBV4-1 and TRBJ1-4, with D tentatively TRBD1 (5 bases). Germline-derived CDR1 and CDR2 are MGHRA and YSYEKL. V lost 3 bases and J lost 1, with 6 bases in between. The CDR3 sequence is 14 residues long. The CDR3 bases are TGCGCCAGCAGCCACCAGGGAACTAATGAAAAACTGTTTTTT. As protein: CASSHQGTNEKLFF.

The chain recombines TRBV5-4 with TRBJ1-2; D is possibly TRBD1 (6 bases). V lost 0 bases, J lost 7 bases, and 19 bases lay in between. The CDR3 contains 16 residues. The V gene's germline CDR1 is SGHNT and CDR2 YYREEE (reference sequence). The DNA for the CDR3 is TGTGCCAGCAGCTTGGCCGTCACAGGGACACGGGGTGGCTACACCTTC. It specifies CASSLAVTGTRGGYTF.

Here the CDR3 DNA reads TGTGCCAGCAGCTCCACGGACAGAAACTCCTATGGCTACACCTTC. Translated, it gives CASSSTDRNSYGYTF. This sequence joins TRBV5-4 and TRBJ1-2; a weak D match, TRBD1 (6 bases). This CDR3 has 15 residues. The V gene's germline CDR1 is SGHNT and CDR2 YYREEE (reference sequence). V was shortened by 3 bases and J by 4 bases, with 16 bases between the two germline ends. The full variable domain, in which reference TRBV5-4 and TRBJ1-2 provide the parts outside the CDR3, is ETGVTQSPTHLIKTRGQQVTLRCSSQSGHNTVSWYQQALGQGPQFIFQYYREEENGRGNFPPRFSGLQFPNYSSELNVNALELDDSALYLCASSSTDRNSYGYTFGSGTRLTVV.